Listed here are 29 T cell receptor beta chains from one sample, sequenced in a study of blood T cells in healthy people across ages. Through a sample-barcoded 5' primer and a J-beta primer mix, a second PCR was run for about 6 to 11 cycles. TCRdb called the 5' RACE reads again in MiXCR, with one record for every CDR3 protein. The repertoire consists of 800,000 to 900,000 distinct CDR3 sequences, with approximately 65% occurring once and the leading ten covering 25% to 30%. The sequenced material came from blood. The receptors were gathered from a man aged 25-40 years in good health.

This clonotype was seen only a few times. The V gene is TRBV7-9, the J gene TRBJ2-5; the D is unclear. The assigned J gene may be wrong: the sequence end matches TRBJ2-7 better. The CDR3 is 12 residues long. The germline V gene has CDR1 SEHNR and CDR2 FQNEAQ (reference sequence). Here the CDR3 DNA reads TGTGCCAGCAGCTTAGTCATCGGCGAGCAGTACTTC. It encodes CASSLVIGEQYF.

The chain combines TRBV3-1 with TRBJ1-2; tentative D call: TRBD1 (6 bases). V was cut by 0 bases and J by 5 bases, with 19 bases left in between. Germline V gene sequence: CDR1 LGHDT, CDR2 YNNKEL (reference sequence). The CDR3 contains 17 residues. CDR3 in amino acids: CASSQDTLGAARYGYTF. The CDR3 region has the DNA TGTGCCAGCAGCCAAGATACGCTGGGGGCAGCCCGGTATGGCTACACCTTC. Complete variable domain (other parts from reference TRBV3-1 and TRBJ1-2): DTAVSQTPKYLVTQMGNDKSIKCEQNLGHDTMYWYKQDSKKFLKIMFSYNNKELIINETVPNRFSPKSPDKAHLNLHINSLELGDSAVYFCASSQDTLGAARYGYTFGSGTRLTVV.

This clonotype was found a few times. The chain combines TRBV12-3 or TRBV12-4 with TRBJ1-1; no firm D call. Trimming left V 7 bases short and J 4 bases short, with 7 bases between. The CDR3 length is 11 residues. The CDR3 nucleotides read TGTGCCAGCAACGGATTCACTGAAGCTTTCTTT. It translates to CASNGFTEAFF.

The chain has TRBV9 and TRBJ2-7; 8 positions agree with TRBD1. The CDR3 has 16 residues. Germline values: CDR1 SGDLS, CDR2 YYNGEE. The V segment lost 5 bases and the J segment 4 bases; nucleotides outside the gene matches: 14. The CDR3 coding sequence is TGTGCCAGCAGTCCAGGGGGGACAGGCCATCCATACGAGCAGTACTTC. This sequence encodes CASSPGGTGHPYEQYF.

This clonotype appeared a few times. This chain joins TRBV20-1 and TRBJ2-7, with D perhaps matching TRBD1 (6 bases). Germline CDR1 is DFQATT and CDR2 is SNEGSKA (reference sequence). The CDR3 extends over 14 amino acids. V dropped 3 bases and J dropped 2 bases, with 14 bases sitting between them. The CDR3 reads CSASKGRQAYEQYF. CDR3 nucleotides: TGCAGTGCTAGTAAGGGACGACAGGCCTACGAGCAGTACTTC.

This chain connects TRBV4-2 to TRBJ2-3; D not certain. Germline-derived CDR1 and CDR2 are LGHNA and YNFKEQ. V dropped 0 bases and J dropped 0 bases, with 7 bases sitting between them. This CDR3 has 15 amino acids. The CDR3 coding sequence is TGTGCCAGCAGCCAAGATGACCGTAGCACAGATACGCAGTATTTT. Protein product: CASSQDDRSTDTQYF.

The V and J genes are TRBV20-1 and TRBJ2-4; D gene uncertain. Trimming removed 1 base from V and 2 bases from J, with 6 bases in between. This CDR3 has 13 amino acids. Per germline, CDR1 DFQATT and CDR2 SNEGSKA (reference sequence). CDR3 protein: CSARAVTKNIQYF. CDR3 DNA sequence: TGCAGTGCTAGAGCCGTTACCAAAAACATTCAGTACTTC.

The rearrangement links TRBV5-1 to TRBJ2-7; a possible D gene is TRBD1 (5 bases). The CDR3 consists of 15 residues. Deletions cut 2 bases from V and 0 bases from J, with 12 bases between. From germline, CDR1 is SGHRS and CDR2 YFSETQ. As DNA, the CDR3 is TGCGCCAGCAGCTTTGACAGCCGGAGCTCCTACGAGCAGTACTTC. This codes for CASSFDSRSSYEQYF.

This chain links TRBV14 with TRBJ1-1; 10 nucleotides match TRBD1. Germline values: CDR1 SGHDN, CDR2 FVKESK. The CDR3 contains 16 residues. V lost 2 bases and J lost 0; bases outside the gene matches: 3. CDR3 coding DNA: TGTGCCAGCAGCCAATACGGGACAGGGGTGAACACTGAAGCTTTCTTT. Translating it yields CASSQYGTGVNTEAFF.

This chain connects TRBV3-1 to TRBJ1-2, with D unclear. Germline V gene data show CDR1 as LGHDT and CDR2 as YNNKEL (reference sequence). V dropped 1 base and J dropped 7 bases, with 7 bases sitting between them. The CDR3 runs 12 residues. Here the CDR3 DNA reads TGTGCCAGCAGCCAAGTGACTGGTGGCTACACCTTC. It is translated as CASSQVTGGYTF.

In this sample, this clonotype turned up a few times. V usage is TRBV25-1 and J usage is TRBJ2-1; D call uncertain. Germline CDR1 MGHDK, CDR2 SYGVNS. The CDR3 is 13 residues long. Trimming stripped 10 bases from V and 0 bases from J, with 10 bases between. Here the CDR3 reads CATEFSSYNEQFF. The CDR3 DNA reads as TGTGCCACCGAGTTCAGCTCCTACAATGAGCAGTTCTTC.

This clonotype has more than one count but fewer than ten. This sequence joins TRBV15 and TRBJ2-2; D gene unclear. Trimming left V 0 bases short and J 8 bases short, with 16 bases between. The germline V gene encodes CDR1 LNHNV and CDR2 YYDKDF (reference sequence). The CDR3 contains 16 residues. As DNA, the CDR3 is TGTGCCACCAGCAGAGATAAGAGTGCGCTCCTGGGGGAGCTGTTTTTT. This gives the protein CATSRDKSALLGELFF.

This clonotype has just a few counts. The V call is TRBV10-2, the J call TRBJ2-5; D is uncertain. This CDR3 spans 11 amino acids. The V gene's germline CDR1 is WSHSY and CDR2 SAAADI. V gave up 7 bases and J gave up 4 bases, with 7 bases separating them. The CDR3 protein is CASNLGETQYF. DNA of the CDR3: TGCGCCAGCAATCTGGGAGAGACCCAGTACTTC.

This clonotype came up many times. The chain recombines TRBV28 with TRBJ2-6; D may match TRBD1 or TRBD2 (5 bases each). CDR3 length: 19 residues. In germline, CDR1 is MDHEN, CDR2 SYDVKM. The V end lost 1 base, the J end lost 0 bases, and 16 bases lay between the germline ends. The CDR3 bases are TGTGCCAGCAGTTTATCCCCATTGGGGACGCGCTCTGGGGCCAACGTCCTGACTTTC. Its protein product is CASSLSPLGTRSGANVLTF.

The count of this clonotype is one. This sequence joins TRBV28 and TRBJ2-7, with 7 nucleotides matching TRBD1. V lost 3 bases to trimming and J lost 2 bases; unmatched junction nucleotides: 7. CDR1 and CDR2 from the germline V gene are MDHEN and SYDVKM. This CDR3 spans 15 amino acids. The CDR3 DNA is TGTGCCAGCAGTTTTGAGGGGGCCCTTGCCTACGAGCAGTACTTC. This codes for CASSFEGALAYEQYF. The full variable domain, its missing parts supplied by reference TRBV28 and TRBJ2-7, is DVKVTQSSRYLVKRTGEKVFLECVQDMDHENMFWYRQDPGLGLRLIYFSYDVKMKEKGDIPEGYSVSREKKERFSLILESASTNQTSMYLCASSFEGALAYEQYFGPGTRLTVT.

V usage is TRBV6-6 and J usage is TRBJ1-1; D uncertain. The ends were cut back, 7 bases at V and 4 bases at J, with 13 bases in the middle. Germline-derived CDR1 and CDR2 are MNHNY and SVGAGI (reference sequence). The CDR3 runs 13 residues. The CDR3 here is CASTLGISTEAFF. CDR3 sequence (DNA): TGTGCCAGCACCCTCGGGATCAGCACTGAAGCTTTCTTT.

The rearrangement uses TRBV7-9 and TRBJ1-6, with TRBD1 as a possible D gene (5 bases). Looked up from germline, CDR1 is SEHNR and CDR2 is FQNEAQ (reference sequence). V was shortened by 5 bases and J by 9 bases, with 14 bases between the two germline ends. This CDR3 comprises 14 residues. CDR3 in amino acids: CASSPGWGSSPLHF. CDR3 nucleotide sequence: TGTGCCAGCAGCCCGGGCTGGGGGAGTTCACCCCTCCACTTT.

This clonotype has more than one count but fewer than ten. The chain uses TRBV6-1 and TRBJ1-4; TRBD1 might be the D (6 bases). The CDR3 covers 15 residues. With 2 bases removed from V and 2 bases from J, the gap between germline ends came to 9 bases. Germline V gene data show CDR1 as MNHNS and CDR2 as SASEGT. CDR3 loop: CASSESQGTNEKLFF. The CDR3 DNA reads TGTGCCAGCAGTGAATCACAGGGCACTAATGAAAAACTGTTTTTT.

Regarding this clonotype: Germline and junction disagree at one end, which may indicate a read error. The chain combines TRBV9 with TRBJ2-3; D may match TRBD1 or TRBD2 (5 bases each). This CDR3 is built from 15 residues. Per germline, CDR1 SGDLS and CDR2 YYNGEE. The CDR3 DNA follows: TGTGCCGGCAGCCCGGGGACGGTTAGCACAGATACGCAGTATTTT. Amino acid sequence: CAGSPGTVSTDTQYF.

DNA of the CDR3: TGTGCCAGCGGGACAGGGTTACAGCCCCAGCATTTT. Translated: CASGTGLQPQHF. The chain has TRBV2 and TRBJ1-5; 9 bases map to TRBD1. Germline loops: CDR1 SNHLY, CDR2 FYNNEI. V shed 8 bases and J 7 bases; nucleotides not matched to a gene: 3. The CDR3 extends over 12 amino acids.

This rearrangement joins TRBV20-1 to TRBJ2-7; weak D call: TRBD2 (6 bases). V shed 3 bases and J shed 7 bases, with 10 bases lying between them. This CDR3 region has 11 residues. CDR1 is DFQATT and CDR2 is SNEGSKA in the germline V gene (reference sequence). The CDR3 region has the DNA TGCAGTGCTAGGGTAGCGGCGGAGCAGTACTTC. It yields the protein CSARVAAEQYF.

The chain carries TRBV6-5 and TRBJ2-1; 8 nucleotides agree with TRBD2. The CDR3 loop spans 15 amino acids. V was clipped by 6 bases and J by 10 bases; unmatched bases: 14. Germline V gene data show CDR1 as MNHEY and CDR2 as SVGAGI. CDR3 loop: CASSPGGESSYEQFF. CDR3 coding DNA: TGTGCCAGCAGCCCCGGGGGGGAATCCTCCTACGAGCAGTTCTTC.

The gene calls are TRBV6-5 and TRBJ1-2, with unresolved D. The CDR3 has 14 residues. The germline CDR1 and CDR2 sequences are MNHEY and SVGAGI. With 0 bases removed from V and 7 bases from J, the gap between germline ends came to 12 bases. Here the CDR3 DNA reads TGTGCCAGCAGTTACTCTAAGGAGGTCGGTGGCTACACCTTC. As protein: CASSYSKEVGGYTF.

This clonotype was picked up one time. The chain couples TRBV4-3 to TRBJ1-2; 8 bases agree with TRBD1. The CDR3 covers 16 residues. V lost 2 bases, J lost 0 bases, and 5 bases stayed unmatched. Germline lookup yields CDR1 LGHNA and CDR2 YSLEER. In DNA, the CDR3 is TGCGCCAGCAGCCAACGTCGGGACAGGCCTAACTATGGCTACACCTTC. It yields the protein CASSQRRDRPNYGYTF.

The chain uses TRBV7-2 and TRBJ2-3; D unclear. This CDR3 contains 14 residues. V was pared by 8 bases and J by 1 base, with 13 bases between. Per germline, CDR1 SGHTA and CDR2 FQGNSA. CDR3 sequence reads: CASGPVSGTDTQYF. The CDR3 DNA follows: TGTGCCAGCGGACCGGTGTCGGGCACAGATACGCAGTATTTT.

The chain employs TRBV12-3 or TRBV12-4 and TRBJ1-5, with D tentatively TRBD1 (5 bases). The CDR3 sequence is 13 residues long. With 5 bases removed from V and 6 bases from J, the gap between germline ends came to 11 bases. The CDR3 region is CASSTRDFQPQHF. The CDR3 nucleotides are TGTGCCAGCAGTACCCGGGACTTTCAGCCCCAGCATTTT.

The rearrangement uses TRBV20-1 and TRBJ2-3, with a weak D call TRBD1 (6 bases). The CDR3 runs to 13 residues. Germline V gene lookup returns CDR1 DFQATT and CDR2 SNEGSKA (reference sequence). The V gene lost 5 bases and the J gene lost 5 bases, with 14 bases spanning the gap. The CDR3 sequence: CSAWTAQGDTQYF. The CDR3 bases are TGCAGTGCTTGGACAGCTCAGGGAGATACGCAGTATTTT.

The chain is built from TRBV6-2 or TRBV6-3 and TRBJ2-5; possible D gene TRBD2, 5 bases. The CDR3 spans 15 residues. Germline V gene data show CDR1 as MNHEY and CDR2 as SVGEGT. Trimming took 2 bases from V and 5 from J, leaving 15 bases between them. The CDR3 DNA is TGTGCCAGCAGTTACGGAACCGGGATGTTGGAGACCCAGTACTTC. Translating it yields CASSYGTGMLETQYF.

This chain uses TRBV12-3 or TRBV12-4 with TRBJ2-5; maybe TRBD2 (6 bases). V was trimmed by 5 bases and J by 2 bases, leaving 12 bases between them. This CDR3 has 14 residues. CDR3 loop: CASSRPGGQETQYF. The CDR3 coding sequence is TGTGCCAGCAGTCGTCCAGGAGGGCAAGAGACCCAGTACTTC.